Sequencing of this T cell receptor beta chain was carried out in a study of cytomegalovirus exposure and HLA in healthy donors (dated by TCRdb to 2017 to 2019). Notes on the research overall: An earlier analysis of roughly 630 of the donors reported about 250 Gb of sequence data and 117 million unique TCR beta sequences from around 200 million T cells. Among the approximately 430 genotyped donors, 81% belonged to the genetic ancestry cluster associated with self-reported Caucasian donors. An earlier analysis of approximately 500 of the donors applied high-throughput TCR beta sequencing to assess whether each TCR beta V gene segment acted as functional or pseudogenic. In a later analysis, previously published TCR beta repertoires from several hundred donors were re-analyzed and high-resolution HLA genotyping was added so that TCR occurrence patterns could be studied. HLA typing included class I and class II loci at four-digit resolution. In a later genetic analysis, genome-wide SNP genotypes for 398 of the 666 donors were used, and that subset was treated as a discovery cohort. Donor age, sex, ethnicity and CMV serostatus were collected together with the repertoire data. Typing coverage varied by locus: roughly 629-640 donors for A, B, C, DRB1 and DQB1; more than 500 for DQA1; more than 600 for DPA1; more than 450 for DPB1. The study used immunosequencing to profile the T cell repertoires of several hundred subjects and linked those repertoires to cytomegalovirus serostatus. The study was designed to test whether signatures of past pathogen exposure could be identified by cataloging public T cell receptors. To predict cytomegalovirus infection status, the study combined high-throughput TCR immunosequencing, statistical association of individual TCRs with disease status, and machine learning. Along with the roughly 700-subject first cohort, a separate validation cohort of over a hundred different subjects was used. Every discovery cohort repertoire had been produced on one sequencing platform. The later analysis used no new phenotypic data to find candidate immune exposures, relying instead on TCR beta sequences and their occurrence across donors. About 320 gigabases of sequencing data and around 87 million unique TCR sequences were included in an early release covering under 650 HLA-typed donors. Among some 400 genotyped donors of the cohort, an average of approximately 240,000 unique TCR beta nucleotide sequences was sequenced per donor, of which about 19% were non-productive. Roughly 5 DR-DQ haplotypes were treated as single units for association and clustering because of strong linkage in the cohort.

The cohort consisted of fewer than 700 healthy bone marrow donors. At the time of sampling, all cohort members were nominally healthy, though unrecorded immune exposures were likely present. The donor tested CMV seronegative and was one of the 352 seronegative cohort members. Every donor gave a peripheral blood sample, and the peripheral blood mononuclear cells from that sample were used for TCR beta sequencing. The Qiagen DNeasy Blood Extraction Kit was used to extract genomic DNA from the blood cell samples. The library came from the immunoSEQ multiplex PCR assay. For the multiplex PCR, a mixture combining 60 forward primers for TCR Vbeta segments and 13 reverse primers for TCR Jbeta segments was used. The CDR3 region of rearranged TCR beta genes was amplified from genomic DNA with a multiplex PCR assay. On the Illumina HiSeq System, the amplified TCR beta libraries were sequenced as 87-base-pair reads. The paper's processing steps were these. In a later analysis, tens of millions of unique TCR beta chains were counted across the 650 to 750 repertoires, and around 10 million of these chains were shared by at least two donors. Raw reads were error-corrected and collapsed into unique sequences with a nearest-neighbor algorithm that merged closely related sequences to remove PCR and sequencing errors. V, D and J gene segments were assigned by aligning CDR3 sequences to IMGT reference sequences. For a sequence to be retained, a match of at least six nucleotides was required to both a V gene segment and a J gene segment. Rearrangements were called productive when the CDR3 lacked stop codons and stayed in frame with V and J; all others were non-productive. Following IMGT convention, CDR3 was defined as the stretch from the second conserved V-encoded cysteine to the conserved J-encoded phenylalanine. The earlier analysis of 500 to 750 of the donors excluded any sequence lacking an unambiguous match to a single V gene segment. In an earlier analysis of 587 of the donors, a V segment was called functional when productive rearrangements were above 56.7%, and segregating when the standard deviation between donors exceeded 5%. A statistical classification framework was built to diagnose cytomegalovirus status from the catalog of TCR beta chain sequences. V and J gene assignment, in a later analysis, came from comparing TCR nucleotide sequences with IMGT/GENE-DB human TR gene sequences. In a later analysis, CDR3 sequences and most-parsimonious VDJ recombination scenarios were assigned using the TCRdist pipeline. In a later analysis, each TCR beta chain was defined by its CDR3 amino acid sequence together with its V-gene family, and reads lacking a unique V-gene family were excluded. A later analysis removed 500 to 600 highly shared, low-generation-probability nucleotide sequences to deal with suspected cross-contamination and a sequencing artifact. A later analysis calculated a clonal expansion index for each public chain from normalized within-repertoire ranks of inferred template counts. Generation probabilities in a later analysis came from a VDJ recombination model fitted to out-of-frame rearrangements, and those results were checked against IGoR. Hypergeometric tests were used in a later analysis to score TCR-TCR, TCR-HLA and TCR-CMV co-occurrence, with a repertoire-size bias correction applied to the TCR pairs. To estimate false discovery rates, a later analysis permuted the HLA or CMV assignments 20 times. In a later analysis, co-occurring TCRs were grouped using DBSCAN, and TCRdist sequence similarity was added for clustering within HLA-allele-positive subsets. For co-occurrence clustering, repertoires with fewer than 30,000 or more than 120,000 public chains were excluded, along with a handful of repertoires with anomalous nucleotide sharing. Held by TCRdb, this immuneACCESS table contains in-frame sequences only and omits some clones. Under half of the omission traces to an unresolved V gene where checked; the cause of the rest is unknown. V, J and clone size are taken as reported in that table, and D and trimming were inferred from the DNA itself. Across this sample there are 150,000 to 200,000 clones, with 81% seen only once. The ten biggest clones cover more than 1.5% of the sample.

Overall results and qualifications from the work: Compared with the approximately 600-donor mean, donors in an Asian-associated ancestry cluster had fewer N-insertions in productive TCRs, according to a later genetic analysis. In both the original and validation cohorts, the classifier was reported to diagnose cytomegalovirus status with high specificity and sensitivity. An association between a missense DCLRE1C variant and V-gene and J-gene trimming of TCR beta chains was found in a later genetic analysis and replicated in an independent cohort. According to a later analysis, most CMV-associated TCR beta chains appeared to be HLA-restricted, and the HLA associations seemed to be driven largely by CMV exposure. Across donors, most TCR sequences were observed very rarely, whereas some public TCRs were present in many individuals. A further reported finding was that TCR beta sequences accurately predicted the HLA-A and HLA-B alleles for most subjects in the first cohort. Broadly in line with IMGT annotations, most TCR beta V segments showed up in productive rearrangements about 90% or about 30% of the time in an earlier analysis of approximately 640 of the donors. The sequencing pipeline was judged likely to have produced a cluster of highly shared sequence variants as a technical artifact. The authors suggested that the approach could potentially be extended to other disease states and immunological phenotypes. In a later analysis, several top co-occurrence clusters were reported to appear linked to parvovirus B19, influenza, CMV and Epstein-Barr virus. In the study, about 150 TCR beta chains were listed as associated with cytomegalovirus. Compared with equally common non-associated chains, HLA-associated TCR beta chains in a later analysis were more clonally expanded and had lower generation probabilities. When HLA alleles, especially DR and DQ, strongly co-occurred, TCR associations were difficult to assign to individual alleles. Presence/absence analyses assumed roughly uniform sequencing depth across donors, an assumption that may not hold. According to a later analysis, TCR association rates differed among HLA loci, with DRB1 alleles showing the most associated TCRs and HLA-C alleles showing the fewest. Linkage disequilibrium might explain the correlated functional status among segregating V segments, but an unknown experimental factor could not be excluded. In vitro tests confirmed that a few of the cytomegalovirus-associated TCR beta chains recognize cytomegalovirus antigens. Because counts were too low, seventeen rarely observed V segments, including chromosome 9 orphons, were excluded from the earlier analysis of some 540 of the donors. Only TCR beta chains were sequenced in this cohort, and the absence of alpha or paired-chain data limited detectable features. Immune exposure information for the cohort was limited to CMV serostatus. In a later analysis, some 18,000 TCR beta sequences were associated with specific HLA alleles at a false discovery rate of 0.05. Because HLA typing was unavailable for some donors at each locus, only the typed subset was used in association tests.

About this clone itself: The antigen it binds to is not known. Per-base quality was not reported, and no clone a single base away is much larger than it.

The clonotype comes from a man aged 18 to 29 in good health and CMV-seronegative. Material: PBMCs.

For the CDR3, the sequence is CASSPTHTQETQYF. The bases read TGTGCCAGCAGCCCCACGCACACCCAAGAGACCCAGTACTTC. The chain is encoded by TRBV4-2 joined to TRBJ2-5; too little of a D gene remains to name it. CDR1 and CDR2, looked up from the germline V gene, are LGHNA and YNFKEQ. Cut back by 4 bases and 1 base, the V and J ends lie 10 bases apart. The CDR3 covers 14 residues, taking in both the cysteine and the phenylalanine. Only the CDR3 part of the read is kept: 42 bases, read in frame from the first base.